The entry below gives a single T cell receptor (beta chain) sequence along with its context. The sample originates from a study of technical replicates of blood from a handful of donors. Germline CDR1 reads SGHTS; CDR2 reads YDEGEE. The V gene lost 5 bases and the J gene lost 10 bases, with 15 bases spanning the gap. There are 12 residues in the CDR3. Profiled with immunoSEQ multiplex PCR; TCRdb holds only in-frame clones, not every one. The sample consists of 90,000 to 100,000 clones, approximately 96% of them appearing once. J is TRBJ1-1 and V is TRBV5-8; D gene unclear. Sequencing input: T cells isolated from PBMCs. This TCR derives from a human donor in good health. In nucleotides, the CDR3 is TGTGCCAGCAGTCCCCTCCACTCGGGAGCTTTCTTT. Its translation is CASSPLHSGAFF.